One sample yielded the 28 T cell receptor beta chains listed below, sequenced in a study of blood T cell repertoires in COVID-19. Libraries were prepared by immunoSEQ multiplex PCR; TCRdb keeps only in-frame clonotypes and omits some of them. The sample lists some 250,000 clones; about 89% were seen once. The sample consisted of PBMCs or T cells enriched from blood (not recorded which). The origin of the receptors is a human donor in a cohort exposed to, infected with or recovered from COVID-19 (not recorded which). The donor label of this sample is uncertain.

This clone was picked up one time. The chain joins TRBV19 to TRBJ1-1, with D maybe TRBD1 (6 bases). Germline CDR1 reads LNHDA; CDR2 reads SQIVND (reference sequence). The CDR3 spans 14 residues. V was cut by 5 bases and J by 1 base, with 11 bases left in between. The CDR3 loop reads CASSSRTANTEAFF. CDR3 coding DNA: TGTGCCAGTAGTTCGCGGACAGCGAACACTGAAGCTTTCTTT.

V is TRBV5-4 and J is TRBJ2-1, with 12 bases aligning to TRBD2. Trimming removed 3 bases from V and 6 bases from J; junction bases left unmatched: 7. Per germline, CDR1 SGHNT and CDR2 YYREEE (reference sequence). CDR3 size: 16 residues. CDR3 protein: CASSSASGGAVNEQFF. CDR3 bases: TGTGCCAGCAGCTCCGCTAGCGGGGGGGCCGTCAATGAGCAGTTCTTC.

This rearrangement joins TRBV2 to TRBJ2-7, with a weak D call TRBD1 (6 bases). Deletions cut 2 bases from V and 4 bases from J, with 15 bases between. CDR1 and CDR2 (germline): SNHLY, FYNNEI. This CDR3 is 15 amino acids long. This CDR3 reads CASSEPGRGQYEQYF. CDR3 sequence (DNA): TGTGCCAGCAGTGAACCCGGCAGGGGCCAATACGAGCAGTACTTC.

The chain carries TRBV15 and TRBJ2-2, with D maybe TRBD2 (5 bases). V gave up 1 base and J gave up 3 bases, with 6 bases separating them. CDR3 size: 14 residues. Germline V gives CDR1 LNHNV, CDR2 YYDKDF (reference sequence). DNA for the CDR3: TGTGCCACCAGCAGAGGGCGGGACACCGGGGAGCTGTTTTTT. This encodes CATSRGRDTGELFF.

CDR3 residues: CASSYLALDLYNEQFF. The CDR3 bases are TGTGCCAGCAGTTACTTAGCTCTAGACCTCTACAATGAGCAGTTCTTC. The chain employs TRBV6-2 or TRBV6-3 and TRBJ2-1; the D is unclear. Germline CDR1 and CDR2: MNHEY and SVGEGT. CDR3 length: 16 residues. Trimming stripped 1 base from V and 3 bases from J, with 13 bases between.

This chain joins TRBV7-2 and TRBJ1-2; D gene ambiguous. Trimming stripped 0 bases from V and 7 bases from J, with 21 bases between. This CDR3 is built from 17 residues. Per the germline V gene, CDR1 is SGHTA and CDR2 is FQGNSA. The CDR3 region is CASSLANKLAAAGGYTF. The CDR3 DNA reads TGTGCCAGCAGCTTAGCGAATAAATTGGCGGCAGCGGGTGGCTACACCTTC.

The genes are TRBV5-8 and TRBJ1-5, with 11 bases matching TRBD1. J gave up 4 bases and V 3 bases, and 3 bases lay outside the gene matches. Per germline, CDR1 SGHTS and CDR2 YDEGEE. This CDR3 is 15 amino acids long. The DNA for the CDR3 is TGTGCCAGCAGCTCCGGGACAGGGGGAAATCAGCCCCAGCATTTT. It encodes CASSSGTGGNQPQHF. Complete variable domain (other parts from reference TRBV5-8 and TRBJ1-5): EAGVTQSPTHLIKTRGQQATLRCSPISGHTSVYWYQQALGLGLQFLLWYDEGEERNRGNFPPRFSGRQFPNYSSELNVNALELEDSALYLCASSSGTGGNQPQHFGDGTRLSIL.

V and J are TRBV2 and TRBJ1-1, with TRBD1 as a possible D gene (6 bases). Trimming removed 7 bases at V and 0 bases at J, with 12 bases between. Germline V gene lookup returns CDR1 SNHLY and CDR2 FYNNEI. This CDR3 has 14 amino acids. For the CDR3, the DNA is TGTGCCAGCAAGAAGACAGGAGTGAACACTGAAGCTTTCTTT. Its protein product is CASKKTGVNTEAFF.

The V and J genes are TRBV5-5 and TRBJ2-1; no clear D. This CDR3 has 12 amino acids. CDR1 is SGHKS, CDR2 YYEKEE, per germline (reference sequence). The V and J ends lost 0 bases and 6 bases respectively, with 4 bases between them. The CDR3 spells CASSLVRNEQFF. Written as DNA, the CDR3 is TGTGCCAGCAGCTTGGTTCGCAATGAGCAGTTCTTC.

V is TRBV5-1 and J is TRBJ1-2; D remains ambiguous. The CDR3 is made up of 14 amino acids. V lost 0 bases and J 6 bases, leaving 12 bases between the germline ends. From germline, CDR1 is SGHRS and CDR2 YFSETQ. CDR3 sequence reads: CASSLEREKDGYTF. The CDR3 DNA follows: TGCGCCAGCAGCTTGGAGAGGGAAAAGGATGGCTACACCTTC.

This chain links TRBV18 with TRBJ2-2, with D possibly TRBD2 on 5 matching bases. V was clipped by 6 bases and J by 6 bases, with 8 bases between them. Germline lookup yields CDR1 KGHSH and CDR2 LQKENI. The length of the CDR3 is 12 residues. CDR3 bases: TGTGCCAGCTCCCCTAGCTCCGGGGAGCTGTTTTTT. Residues: CASSPSSGELFF.

This clone was observed once. The genes are TRBV24-1 and TRBJ2-3, with TRBD2 matching over 11 bases. CDR1 and CDR2 from the germline V gene are KGHDR and SFDVKD. V trimming: 9 bases; J trimming: 4 bases; junction bases outside the gene matches: 11. The CDR3 has 16 residues. The CDR3 DNA is TGTGCCACCCGTTCGGGGCTAGCGGGGGGAGCAGATACGCAGTATTTT. Translating gives CATRSGLAGGADTQYF.

This clone appeared a few times. This chain links TRBV9 with TRBJ2-4; D possibly corresponds to TRBD2 (6 bases). From germline, CDR1 is SGDLS and CDR2 YYNGEE. The CDR3 is made up of 15 amino acids. The germline V and J ends were trimmed by 0 bases and 0 bases, with 7 bases remaining between them. This CDR3 reads CASSVARGAKNIQYF. The CDR3, as DNA: TGTGCCAGCAGCGTAGCGCGGGGAGCCAAAAACATTCAGTACTTC.

The chain has TRBV19 and TRBJ1-3, with TRBD1 identical over 7 bases. After removal of 5 bases from V and 4 bases from J, the junction contained 5 bases not matched to a gene. The CDR3 sequence is 14 residues long. CDR1 is LNHDA and CDR2 is SQIVND in the germline V gene (reference sequence). CDR3 bases: TGTGCCAGTAGTCCCCGGACAGGAGGAAACACCATATATTTT. It translates to CASSPRTGGNTIYF.

The rearrangement links TRBV2 to TRBJ1-2; maybe TRBD1 (5 bases). The V gene's germline CDR1 is SNHLY and CDR2 FYNNEI. The CDR3 length is 13 residues. Trimming cost V 6 bases and J 5 bases, with 13 bases left between them. The CDR3 DNA reads TGTGCCAGCAGGGAACAGGTTAGATATGGCTACACCTTC. It translates to CASREQVRYGYTF.

This chain connects TRBV6-5 to TRBJ1-2; weak D call: TRBD1 (5 bases). With 0 bases removed from V and 3 bases from J, the gap between germline ends came to 14 bases. CDR3 length: 16 residues. Germline loops: CDR1 MNHEY, CDR2 SVGAGI. CDR3 loop: CASSYSGGSSDYGYTF. DNA for the CDR3: TGTGCCAGCAGTTACTCCGGGGGTTCGTCGGACTATGGCTACACCTTC.

The chain employs TRBV7-2 and TRBJ2-7, with D unclear. Germline loops: CDR1 SGHTA, CDR2 FQGNSA. This CDR3 has 14 residues. The V gene lost 0 bases and the J gene lost 3 bases, with 9 bases spanning the gap. For the CDR3, the DNA is TGTGCCAGCAGCTTAGCAGATTGGAGCTACGAGCAGTACTTC. Its translation: CASSLADWSYEQYF.

The J gene is TRBJ2-3, the V gene TRBV4-1; a possible D gene is TRBD2 (6 bases). This CDR3 is built from 16 residues. The V end lost 0 bases, the J end lost 5 bases, and 15 bases lay between the germline ends. The germline gives CDR1 MGHRA, CDR2 YSYEKL. The CDR3 sequence: CASSQDTAGRRDTQYF. CDR3 DNA: TGCGCCAGCAGCCAAGATACAGCGGGTCGAAGAGATACGCAGTATTTT.

This chain connects TRBV10-3 to TRBJ1-2; TRBD1 agrees at 7 bases. Looked up from germline, CDR1 is ENHRY and CDR2 is SYGVKD. The CDR3 consists of 16 residues. Losses at the gene ends were 6 bases for V and 1 base for J; bases not matched to a gene: 11. The CDR3 sequence: CAIRRTGGRFNYGYTF. CDR3 DNA: TGTGCCATCAGGCGGACAGGTGGTCGGTTTAACTATGGCTACACCTTC.

The gene calls are TRBV12-3 or TRBV12-4 and TRBJ1-5, with D perhaps TRBD1 (6 bases). V was shortened by 4 bases and J by 7 bases, with 11 bases between the two germline ends. The CDR3 is 13 residues long. The CDR3 loop is CASSSGGGQPQHF. CDR3 bases: TGTGCCAGCAGTTCGGGGGGCGGACAGCCCCAGCATTTT.

The chain recombines TRBV7-8 with TRBJ1-5, with D unresolved. V was clipped by 1 base and J by 0 bases, with 10 bases between them. The CDR3 consists of 16 residues. The germline gives CDR1 SGHVS, CDR2 FQNEAQ. The CDR3 sequence: CASSLVRTDSNQPQHF. The CDR3 DNA reads as TGTGCCAGCAGCTTAGTCAGAACCGATAGCAATCAGCCCCAGCATTTT.

Only one count was recorded for this clone. CDR3 in DNA: TGTGCCAGCAGCCAAGCGGGGGGAGAGACCCAGTACTTC. This gives the protein CASSQAGGETQYF. This chain links TRBV3-1 (or the pseudogene TRBV3-2) with TRBJ2-5, with 7 bases matching TRBD2. The V segment lost 1 base and the J segment 4 bases; nucleotides outside the gene matches: 0. The CDR3 has 13 amino acids. From germline, CDR1 is LGHDT and CDR2 YNNKEL (reference sequence).

The rearrangement uses TRBV30 and TRBJ2-7; 7 nucleotides line up with TRBD1. In germline, CDR1 is GTSNPN, CDR2 SVGIG (reference sequence). The CDR3 loop spans 12 amino acids. Trimming cost V 3 bases and J 5 bases; bases outside gene matches: 4. The CDR3 nucleotides read TGTGCCTGGAGCACAGGGGCCCACGAGCAGTACTTC. Protein: CAWSTGAHEQYF.

The chain has TRBV3-1 (or the pseudogene TRBV3-2) and TRBJ2-2; TRBD2 aligns across 7 bases. V gave up 6 bases and J gave up 6 bases; unmatched junction bases: 1. Germline CDR1 and CDR2: LGHDT and YNNKEL (reference sequence). The length of the CDR3 is 12 residues. The DNA for the CDR3 is TGTGCCAGCAGGGGAGGGGCCGGGGAGCTGTTTTTT. Protein sequence: CASRGGAGELFF.

The chain links TRBV7-2 to TRBJ2-5; tentatively, D is TRBD2 (6 bases). Germline V gives CDR1 SGHTA, CDR2 FQGNSA. This CDR3 has 14 residues. The V and J ends lost 5 bases and 4 bases respectively, with 14 bases between them. Written as DNA, the CDR3 is TGTGCCAGCAGCCCAAGACTAGTACGAGAGACCCAGTACTTC. This translates into CASSPRLVRETQYF.

The CDR3 protein is CASRPSGAAYEQYF. For the CDR3, the DNA is TGTGCCAGCAGGCCCTCAGGGGCCGCCTACGAGCAGTACTTC. This chain joins TRBV25-1 and TRBJ2-7; TRBD1 is a possible D gene (6 bases). V was cut by 6 bases and J by 2 bases, with 14 bases left in between. Germline CDR1 reads MGHDK; CDR2 reads SYGVNS. The CDR3 runs 14 residues.

This rearrangement joins TRBV5-5 to TRBJ1-5; TRBD1 matches at 7 bases. The CDR3 loop spans 14 amino acids. Germline CDR1 and CDR2: SGHKS and YYEKEE (reference sequence). After removal of 4 bases from V and 6 bases from J, the junction contained 7 bases not matched to a gene. The CDR3, as DNA: TGTGCCAGCAGCACCTCGACAGGGAGTCAGCCCCAGCATTTT. The encoded protein is CASSTSTGSQPQHF.

This rearrangement joins TRBV6-6 to TRBJ2-3; TRBD2 agrees at 8 bases. The germline gives CDR1 MNHNY, CDR2 SVGAGI (reference sequence). The CDR3 spans 16 residues. Trimming took 5 bases from V and 5 from J; bases not matched to a gene: 12. The CDR3 sequence: CASSRSLSGGGDTQYF. In nucleotides, the CDR3 is TGTGCCAGCAGTCGAAGTCTCAGCGGGGGAGGAGATACGCAGTATTTT.